The 15 T cell receptor beta chains below were found in one sample sequenced in a study of human T cells and chemical hapten exposure. MiXCR was run by TCRdb on the RACE reads, yielding one entry per CDR3 protein. The repertoire holds approximately 350,000 distinct CDR3 sequences, with under 9% as singletons. Described time point: patch test 1, 2 weeks after DPC sensitization. Documented treatment: therapeutic diphenylcyclopropenone sensitization with weekly scalp DPC. This material consisted of whole blood, taken in connection with sensitization to the hapten diphenylcyclopropenone (DPC). The source is a woman between 18 and 29 years old with alopecia areata. Some clones in this sample may be carry-over from other donors' samples.

This clonotype was picked up many times. This chain links TRBV5-6 with TRBJ1-5, with no clear D. Germline-derived CDR1 and CDR2 are SGHDT and YYEEEE. V was shortened by 2 bases and J by 0 bases, with 6 bases between the two germline ends. The CDR3 runs to 14 residues. The CDR3 loop is CASSLRVSNQPQHF. The CDR3 nucleotides are TGTGCCAGCAGCTTAAGGGTTAGCAATCAGCCCCAGCATTTT.

At least ten counts were recorded for this clonotype. The chain links TRBV7-2 to TRBJ2-3; TRBD2 is a possible D gene (5 bases). The CDR3 runs to 15 residues. Germline V gives CDR1 SGHTA, CDR2 FQGNSA. The V gene lost 6 bases and the J gene lost 6 bases, with 19 bases spanning the gap. Here the CDR3 reads CASSVITGVSDTQYF. CDR3 sequence (DNA): TGTGCCAGCAGTGTAATCACCGGGGTTTCCGATACGCAGTATTTT.

This clonotype was picked up many times. This rearrangement joins TRBV6-1 to TRBJ1-1; D might be TRBD1 (6 bases). Deletions cut 5 bases from V and 0 bases from J, with 13 bases between. CDR1 and CDR2 from the germline V gene are MNHNS and SASEGT. The CDR3 runs 15 residues. CDR3 protein: CASSTSGVMNTEAFF. The CDR3 DNA is TGTGCCAGCAGTACGTCAGGGGTTATGAACACTGAAGCTTTCTTT.

Only a few counts were recorded for this clonotype. The rearrangement joins TRBV27 to TRBJ2-1; 8 bases agree with TRBD1. Germline V lookup: CDR1 MNHEY, CDR2 SMNVEV (reference sequence). The CDR3 spans 12 residues. J was trimmed by 5 bases and V by 10 bases; bases with no gene match: 4. CDR3 region: CATRTGNNEQFF. CDR3 in DNA: TGTGCCACCCGGACAGGGAACAATGAGCAGTTCTTC.

In DNA form, the CDR3 reads TGTGCCAGCACCCGGACAGGGGGTTACACTGAAGCTTTCTTT. Its protein is CASTRTGGYTEAFF. The genes are TRBV6-2 or TRBV6-3 and TRBJ1-1, with 10 nucleotides matching TRBD1. The CDR3 is 14 residues long. Looked up from germline, CDR1 is MNHEY and CDR2 is SVGEGT. J gave up 3 bases and V 7 bases, and 5 bases lay outside the gene matches.

This clonotype was seen many times. This chain joins TRBV20-1 and TRBJ1-1; 7 nucleotides align to TRBD1. With 5 bases clipped from V and 3 bases from J, the junction kept 6 bases outside the gene matches. The CDR3 is 13 amino acids. Germline CDR1 is DFQATT and CDR2 is SNEGSKA (reference sequence). In nucleotides, the CDR3 is TGCAGTGCTGGGACAGTTGGATACACTGAAGCTTTCTTT. Translated, it gives CSAGTVGYTEAFF.

This clonotype occurred a few times. This chain joins TRBV20-1 and TRBJ2-7, with D possibly TRBD1 on 6 matching bases. From germline, CDR1 is DFQATT and CDR2 SNEGSKA (reference sequence). There are 15 residues in the CDR3. With 2 bases removed from V and 6 bases from J, the gap between germline ends came to 20 bases. CDR3 in amino acids: CSARKPGHVRGEQYF. As DNA, the CDR3 is TGCAGTGCTAGAAAACCGGGACACGTGCGTGGCGAGCAGTACTTC.

This clonotype occurred a few times. The chain couples TRBV4-3 to TRBJ2-3, with a tentative D call TRBD1 (5 bases). This CDR3 region has 14 residues. V shed 1 base and J shed 5 bases, with 10 bases lying between them. Per germline, CDR1 LGHNA and CDR2 YSLEER. The CDR3 region has the DNA TGCGCCAGCAGCCAAGTCAGCAGGGAAGATACGCAGTATTTT. Its protein is CASSQVSREDTQYF.

This clonotype was counted only a few times. The chain employs TRBV9 and TRBJ1-2; the D is unclear. Germline CDR1 SGDLS, CDR2 YYNGEE. Trimming took off 6 bases at V and 4 bases at J, with 16 bases between the two ends. The CDR3 runs to 14 residues. CDR3 DNA: TGTGCCAGCACCCTAGACGGGCTCGGCTATGGCTACACCTTC. The encoded protein is CASTLDGLGYGYTF.

This clonotype was picked up a small number of times. The gene calls are TRBV12-5 and TRBJ1-5, with 11 bases fitting TRBD1. Germline V gene data show CDR1 as LGHNT and CDR2 as FRNRAP. The CDR3 is 17 residues long. V gave up 1 base and J gave up 4 bases; unmatched junction bases: 6. CDR3 region: CASGLAWTGGKNQPQHF. The CDR3 DNA reads as TGTGCTAGTGGTTTGGCTTGGACAGGGGGCAAGAATCAGCCCCAGCATTTT.

The genes are TRBV27 and TRBJ2-1; the match to TRBD2 covers 9 bases. J lost 0 bases, V lost 1 base, and 4 bases had no gene match. The germline CDR1 and CDR2 sequences are MNHEY and SMNVEV (reference sequence). The CDR3 extends over 17 amino acids. CDR3 in DNA: TGTGCCAGCAGTTTATATGGCGGGGGGGGCTCCTACAATGAGCAGTTCTTC. Its protein is CASSLYGGGGSYNEQFF.

The genes are TRBV7-9 and TRBJ1-2; D call uncertain. V was cut by 5 bases and J by 1 base, with 14 bases left in between. The CDR3 is 15 residues long. Germline V gene sequence: CDR1 SEHNR, CDR2 FQNEAQ (reference sequence). For the CDR3, the DNA is TGTGCCAGCAGCCGGCCGGAGGAGGTTAACTATGGCTACACCTTC. The encoded protein is CASSRPEEVNYGYTF.

This clonotype was counted many times. V is TRBV6-6 and J is TRBJ2-3, with a weak D call TRBD1 (5 bases). The germline V gene has CDR1 MNHNY and CDR2 SVGAGI (reference sequence). With 4 bases removed from V and 0 bases from J, the gap between germline ends came to 8 bases. The CDR3 is 14 amino acids. The CDR3 DNA sequence: TGTGCCAGCAGTTTCGGACAAAGCACAGATACGCAGTATTTT. Translated, it gives CASSFGQSTDTQYF.

The chain joins TRBV4-3 to TRBJ1-1; TRBD1 matches at 9 bases. V dropped 4 bases and J dropped 3; count of bases not matched to a gene: 6. This CDR3 has 15 amino acids. Germline CDR1 reads LGHNA; CDR2 reads YSLEER. The CDR3 region is CASSRLQGAYTEAFF. In nucleotides, the CDR3 is TGCGCCAGCAGCCGATTACAGGGGGCGTACACTGAAGCTTTCTTT.

This clonotype was seen a few times. J is TRBJ1-5 and V is TRBV29-1; D gene uncertain. Trimming stripped 2 bases from V and 1 base from J, with 12 bases between. The CDR3 sequence is 15 residues long. Germline V gene data show CDR1 as SQVTM and CDR2 as ANQGSEA. The CDR3, as DNA: TGCAGCGTTGAATTGGCAGGCACGAGCAATCAGCCCCAGCATTTT. Translated, it gives CSVELAGTSNQPQHF.